This TCR beta chain emerged from a study of cytomegalovirus exposure and HLA in healthy donors. The germline V gene encodes CDR1 SGHTA and CDR2 FQGTGA. Trimming pared 3 bases from V and 5 bases from J, leaving 5 bases between. The CDR3 runs to 12 residues. Study conclusions and caveats: The study flagged some 180 TCR beta chains as cytomegalovirus-associated. What TCR beta sequences reportedly achieved was accurate prediction of HLA-A and HLA-B alleles in most subjects.

About this clone itself: Its specificity is unknown.

Primers included in the PCR were 60 Vbeta and 13 Jbeta primers. The table came from immunoSEQ multiplex PCR; TCRdb's copy has only in-frame clones and leaves some out. Of approximately 240,000 clones in the sample, about 89% were seen once. This sequence originates from a woman aged 18-29 years in good health and CMV-seronegative. Input material: PBMCs. The gene calls are TRBV7-3 and TRBJ2-1; no clear D gene. CDR3 loop: CASSFEDNEQFF. The CDR3 nucleotides read TGTGCCAGCAGCTTTGAGGACAATGAGCAGTTCTTC.